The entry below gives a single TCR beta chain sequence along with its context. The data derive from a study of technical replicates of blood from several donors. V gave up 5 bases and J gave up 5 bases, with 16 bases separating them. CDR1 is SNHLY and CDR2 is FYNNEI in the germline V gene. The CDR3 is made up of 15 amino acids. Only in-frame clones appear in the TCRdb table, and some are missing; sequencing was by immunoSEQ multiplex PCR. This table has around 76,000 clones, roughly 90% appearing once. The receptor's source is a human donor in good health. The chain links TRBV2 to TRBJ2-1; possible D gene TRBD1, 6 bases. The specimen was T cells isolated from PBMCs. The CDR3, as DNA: TGTGCCAGCAGTTACCTTACAGGGTTGGACAATGAGCAGTTCTTC. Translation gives CASSYLTGLDNEQFF.